This is a list of T cell receptor beta chains from one sample in a study of PD-L1 blockade in urothelial cancer. Sequencing used immunoSEQ multiplex PCR; TCRdb keeps in-frame clones, though not all of them. The sample has 30,000 to 40,000 clones; around four fifths are singletons. Sample: PBMCs, taken around atezolizumab (anti-PD-L1) treatment. The receptor set was obtained from an elderly man with urothelial cancer. CDR3s include the opening cysteine and the closing phenylalanine or tryptophan. Fields, in order: J gene, clone size, V gene, D gene, CDR3 DNA, CDR3 protein. D genes are given only for firm matches. Clone size is shown for a subset of rows, as once, few, many or a class of expanded clone.

J gene: TRBJ2-7; clone size: once; V gene: TRBV28; D gene: -; CDR3 DNA: TGTGCCAGCAGGGGGGGCGGCGCCGCGGGAGTGGATGAGCAGTACTTC; CDR3 protein: CASRGGGAAGVDEQYF
J gene: TRBJ2-7; clone size: -; V gene: TRBV5-1; D gene: -; CDR3 DNA: TGCGCCAGCAGCTTGGAACTAGCAGATGGCTACGAGCAGTACTTC; CDR3 protein: CASSLELADGYEQYF
J gene: TRBJ2-1; clone size: -; V gene: TRBV5-6; D gene: TRBD1; CDR3 DNA: TGTGCCAGCAGCTTGGAACCGGGACAGGGGTCTTTTAGGAATGAGCAGTTCTTC; CDR3 protein: CASSLEPGQGSFRNEQFF
J gene: TRBJ1-4; clone size: -; V gene: TRBV25-1; D gene: TRBD1; CDR3 DNA: TGTGCCAGCCAGGGACAGCGGACAAAGAATGAAAAACTGTTTTTT; CDR3 protein: CASQGQRTKNEKLFF
J gene: TRBJ2-7; clone size: -; V gene: TRBV5-5; D gene: -; CDR3 DNA: TGTGCCAGCAGTTATAGCTCCTACGAGCAGTACTTC; CDR3 protein: CASSYSSYEQYF
J gene: TRBJ2-3; clone size: -; V gene: TRBV2; D gene: TRBD2; CDR3 DNA: TGTGCCAGCAGTGAAGTTTCTAGCGGGACGCAGTTAGGTAGCGGAGATACGCAGTATTTT; CDR3 protein: CASSEVSSGTQLGSGDTQYF
J gene: TRBJ1-4; clone size: -; V gene: TRBV7-9; D gene: -; CDR3 DNA: TGTGCCAGCAGTCAGGGGTTCGGAGGTGAAAAACTGTTTTTT; CDR3 protein: CASSQGFGGEKLFF
J gene: TRBJ2-1; clone size: -; V gene: TRBV5-4; D gene: -; CDR3 DNA: TGTGCCAGCGGCCTTCCGGAACAGTACAATGAGCAGTTCTTC; CDR3 protein: CASGLPEQYNEQFF
J gene: TRBJ1-5; clone size: -; V gene: TRBV10-3; D gene: -; CDR3 DNA: TGTGCCACCAGGGTCGGTGGCAATCAGCCCCAGCATTTT; CDR3 protein: CATRVGGNQPQHF
J gene: TRBJ2-3; clone size: -; V gene: TRBV4-2; D gene: TRBD2; CDR3 DNA: TGTGCCAGCAGCCAAGCTCTCCCGGGAGGGATTAGCACAGATACGCAGTATTTT; CDR3 protein: CASSQALPGGISTDTQYF
J gene: TRBJ2-7; clone size: -; V gene: TRBV7-2; D gene: -; CDR3 DNA: TGTGCCAGCAGCTTCCCGAGTTACGAGCAGTACTTC; CDR3 protein: CASSFPSYEQYF
J gene: TRBJ2-1; clone size: -; V gene: TRBV7-9; D gene: TRBD2; CDR3 DNA: TGTGCCAGCAGCTTGCAGACTAGCGGTGCCTACAATGAGCAGTTCTTC; CDR3 protein: CASSLQTSGAYNEQFF
J gene: TRBJ2-7; clone size: -; V gene: TRBV19; D gene: -; CDR3 DNA: TGTGCCAGTAGTCCCGACCCGAGCGTCTACGAGCAGTACTTC; CDR3 protein: CASSPDPSVYEQYF
J gene: TRBJ2-3; clone size: -; V gene: TRBV19; D gene: -; CDR3 DNA: TGTGCCAGTAGTATGGTAGCGGTTCTACACACAGATACGCAGTATTTT; CDR3 protein: CASSMVAVLHTDTQYF
J gene: TRBJ1-2; clone size: -; V gene: TRBV5-1; D gene: TRBD1; CDR3 DNA: TGCGCCAGCAGCTTGGGACAGGGGGCGATGTATGGCTACACCTTC; CDR3 protein: CASSLGQGAMYGYTF
J gene: TRBJ2-3; clone size: -; V gene: TRBV2; D gene: TRBD1; CDR3 DNA: TGTGCCAGCACCGGAACAGGGGGCACAGATACGCAGTATTTT; CDR3 protein: CASTGTGGTDTQYF
J gene: TRBJ2-1; clone size: -; V gene: TRBV5-5; D gene: TRBD2; CDR3 DNA: TGTGCCAGCAGCTCCCCAGGCGGCGGGGGCTCCTACAATGAGCAGTTCTTC; CDR3 protein: CASSSPGGGGSYNEQFF
J gene: TRBJ1-1; clone size: -; V gene: TRBV6-5; D gene: TRBD1; CDR3 DNA: TGTGCCAGCAGTTACTTGACAGGGCGGAACACTGAAGCTTTCTTT; CDR3 protein: CASSYLTGRNTEAFF
J gene: TRBJ1-1; clone size: -; V gene: TRBV4-1; D gene: TRBD1; CDR3 DNA: TGCGCCAGCAGCCTAGGACAGGGGGCGAACACTGAAGCTTTCTTT; CDR3 protein: CASSLGQGANTEAFF
J gene: TRBJ2-3; clone size: -; V gene: TRBV11-2; D gene: TRBD2; CDR3 DNA: TGTGCCAGCAGCTTAATAATAGCGGGAGAGGCAGATACGCAGTATTTT; CDR3 protein: CASSLIIAGEADTQYF
J gene: TRBJ2-7; clone size: -; V gene: TRBV6-1; D gene: -; CDR3 DNA: TGTGCCAGCAGTGAAGCGCAGGGGTCCTACGAGCAGTACTTC; CDR3 protein: CASSEAQGSYEQYF
J gene: TRBJ1-4; clone size: -; V gene: TRBV7-2; D gene: -; CDR3 DNA: TGTGCCAGCAGCTTAAGCAGGGTGGGTGAAAAACTGTTTTTT; CDR3 protein: CASSLSRVGEKLFF
J gene: TRBJ1-3; clone size: few; V gene: TRBV19; D gene: -; CDR3 DNA: TGTGCCAGTCTAGATTTCTCCTCTGGAAACACCATATATTTT; CDR3 protein: CASLDFSSGNTIYF
J gene: TRBJ1-3; clone size: -; V gene: TRBV21-1; D gene: -; CDR3 DNA: TGTGCCACCACCTTTTTATACCGGGACAGGGTAGGGTACACCATATATTTT; CDR3 protein: CATTFLYRDRVGYTIYF
J gene: TRBJ2-2; clone size: -; V gene: TRBV5-1; D gene: -; CDR3 DNA: TGCGCCAGCGGTTCGGACACCGGGGAGCTGTTTTTT; CDR3 protein: CASGSDTGELFF
J gene: TRBJ2-7; clone size: -; V gene: TRBV5-5; D gene: TRBD2; CDR3 DNA: TGTGCCAGCAGCTTGGCCTCAGGGAGGGACGAGCAGTACTTC; CDR3 protein: CASSLASGRDEQYF
J gene: TRBJ2-7; clone size: once; V gene: TRBV6-5; D gene: -; CDR3 DNA: TGTGCCAGCAGTAGGGGCGCTGGTCCCTACGAGCAGTACTTC; CDR3 protein: CASSRGAGPYEQYF